A selection of T cell receptor beta chains follows, all from one sample in a study of lymphopenia after photon versus proton radiotherapy. The assay was immunoSEQ multiplex PCR, and TCRdb's table has in-frame clones only and misses some. This repertoire shows more than 45,000 clones, more than 85% found once; its top ten account for roughly 18%. The sequencing used peripheral blood, collected from a patient treated with photon-based radiotherapy. These receptor sequences come from a woman in her forties with cholangiocarcinoma. CDR3s include the opening cysteine and the closing phenylalanine or tryptophan. D genes are given only for firm matches. Expanded clones are given a class, and other clones once, few, many or no size at all.

J: TRBJ1-5; size: -; D: -; V: TRBV19; length: 14; DNA: TGTGCCAGTAGTATGGGCCATAGCAATCAGCCCCAGCATTTT; CDR3: CASSMGHSNQPQHF
J: TRBJ2-3; size: -; D: -; V: TRBV27; length: 14; DNA: TGTGCCAGCAGTTGGACAGTAGGCACAGATACGCAGTATTTT; CDR3: CASSWTVGTDTQYF
J: TRBJ2-7; size: -; D: -; V: TRBV11-1; length: 12; DNA: TGTGCCAGCAGCCTCGGAAACTACGAGCAGTACTTC; CDR3: CASSLGNYEQYF
J: TRBJ1-1; size: -; D: -; V: TRBV27; length: 15; DNA: TGTGCCAGCAGTTTACTGAGACCCATGAACACTGAAGCTTTCTTT; CDR3: CASSLLRPMNTEAFF
J: TRBJ2-2; size: -; D: TRBD2; V: TRBV19; length: 18; DNA: TGTGCCAGTATCGACACTAGCGGGGGTCGAGTAGACACCGGGGAGCTGTTTTTT; CDR3: CASIDTSGGRVDTGELFF
J: TRBJ1-1; size: -; D: -; V: TRBV27; length: 15; DNA: TGTGCCAGCAGTCCCCCGCCAGGACTGAACACTGAAGCTTTCTTT; CDR3: CASSPPPGLNTEAFF
J: TRBJ2-1; size: -; D: TRBD2; V: TRBV7-2; length: 17; DNA: TGTGCCAGCAGCTTATGGGTCGGCGGGAGCTCCTACAATGAGCAGTTCTTC; CDR3: CASSLWVGGSSYNEQFF
J: TRBJ1-2; size: -; D: -; V: TRBV2; length: 15; DNA: TGTGCCAGCACTGGACCTGGGGGGACTAACTATGGCTACACCTTC; CDR3: CASTGPGGTNYGYTF
J: TRBJ2-1; size: -; D: TRBD2; V: TRBV5-1; length: 17; DNA: TGCGCCAGCAGCCCCAGCACGCCGGCTAGCGGGAGGGCCCTGCAGTTCTTC; CDR3: CASSPSTPASGRALQFF
J: TRBJ1-2; size: -; D: -; V: TRBV5-6; length: 15; DNA: TGTGCCAGCAGCGGGTCGGGACTCAAAAACTATGGCTACACCTTC; CDR3: CASSGSGLKNYGYTF
J: TRBJ2-7; size: -; D: TRBD2; V: TRBV5-1; length: 16; DNA: TGCGCCAGCAGCCCAGGGTTGGAAGCGGGACCCTACGAGCAGTACTTC; CDR3: CASSPGLEAGPYEQYF
J: TRBJ1-2; size: once; D: -; V: TRBV9; length: 15; DNA: TGTGCCAGCAGCGTAGGCGGCAGATCTAACTATGGCTACACCTTC; CDR3: CASSVGGRSNYGYTF
J: TRBJ2-7; size: few; D: -; V: TRBV7-2; length: 13; DNA: TGTGCCAGCAGCTCAACAGGGATGGCCGAGCAGTACTTC; CDR3: CASSSTGMAEQYF
J: TRBJ2-2; size: -; D: -; V: TRBV7-3; length: 14; DNA: TGTGCCAGCAGCTCGGGTGCGAACACCGGGGAGCTGTTTTTT; CDR3: CASSSGANTGELFF
J: TRBJ1-2; size: -; D: TRBD1; V: TRBV6-5; length: 14; DNA: TGTGCCAGCAGACGGACAGGGACTAACTATGGCTACACCTTC; CDR3: CASRRTGTNYGYTF
J: TRBJ2-5; size: once; D: -; V: TRBV5-1; length: 14; DNA: TGCGCCAGCAGCTTGGAAGGGGTGGTAGAGACCCAGTACTTC; CDR3: CASSLEGVVETQYF
J: TRBJ1-6; size: -; D: -; V: TRBV2; length: 13; DNA: TGTGCCAGCGGCGTAATCGACCGGTCACCCCTCCACTTT; CDR3: CASGVIDRSPLHF
J: TRBJ1-2; size: once; D: -; V: TRBV5-4; length: 13; DNA: TGTGCCAGCAGCTTAAGTCCTCTACCCCCATACACCTTC; CDR3: CASSLSPLPPYTF
J: TRBJ1-5; size: -; D: -; V: TRBV27; length: 16; DNA: TGTGCCAGCAGTTTTTCGGGGGTTAATCCCAATCAGCCCCAGCATTTT; CDR3: CASSFSGVNPNQPQHF
J: TRBJ2-3; size: -; D: TRBD2; V: TRBV5-4; length: 16; DNA: TGTGCCAGCAGCGCGGGGGGGAGCGGGGGCACAGATACGCAGTATTTT; CDR3: CASSAGGSGGTDTQYF
J: TRBJ2-3; size: -; D: -; V: TRBV5-8; length: 19; DNA: TGTGCCAGCAGCTTGGGGTCCGGTCGCTCAATTCCTAGCACAGATACGCAGTATTTT; CDR3: CASSLGSGRSIPSTDTQYF
J: TRBJ2-1; size: once; D: -; V: TRBV19; length: 13; DNA: TGTGCCAGTAGTCCTAGGGGGTACAATGAGCAGTTCTTC; CDR3: CASSPRGYNEQFF